One and the same sample provided the 27 T cell receptor beta chains below, sequenced in a study of blood T cell repertoires in COVID-19. Using immunoSEQ multiplex PCR, the repertoire was profiled, and TCRdb retains in-frame clones only, with some absent. The sample contains 170,000 or so clones, approximately 87% of which appear only once. Material for sequencing was peripheral blood. These receptors originate from a woman in her 70s with COVID-19, enrolled during active disease.

The rearrangement links TRBV6-2 or TRBV6-3 to TRBJ2-6; D unresolved. Germline assignment: CDR1 MNHEY and CDR2 SVGEGT. With 5 bases removed from V and 4 bases from J, the gap between germline ends came to 12 bases. This CDR3 contains 15 residues. Here the CDR3 DNA reads TGTGCCAGCAGTGATCGAGCTCTGGGGGCCAACGTCCTGACTTTC. Protein: CASSDRALGANVLTF.

This clone appeared many times. V usage is TRBV7-2 and J usage is TRBJ2-7; the match to TRBD1 covers 9 bases. CDR1 and CDR2 (germline): SGHTA, FQGNSA. The CDR3 has 14 amino acids. V shed 3 bases, J shed 6 bases, and the junction held 6 bases outside the gene matches. The CDR3 DNA reads as TGTGCCAGCAGCTTCGGACAGGGGCGAGGCGAGCAGTACTTC. Protein product: CASSFGQGRGEQYF.

This clone was observed once. J is TRBJ2-7 and V is TRBV3-1 (or the pseudogene TRBV3-2), with 7 bases fitting TRBD2. Looked up from germline, CDR1 is LGHDT and CDR2 is YNNKEL (reference sequence). The length of the CDR3 is 14 residues. The ends lost 0 bases at V and 12 bases at J; junction bases unmatched: 11. CDR3 sequence reads: CASSQEGWEGIVYF. The CDR3 nucleotides read TGTGCCAGCAGCCAAGAGGGCTGGGAGGGAATAGTGTACTTC.

The V gene is TRBV2, the J gene TRBJ1-2; 10 bases line up with TRBD1. This CDR3 comprises 17 residues. From germline, CDR1 is SNHLY and CDR2 FYNNEI. Germline trimming cut 4 bases from V and 6 bases from J; bases unmatched to any gene: 14. DNA for the CDR3: TGTGCCAGCAGTGTAGAGTTCCCGGGACAGGGGCCGAATGGCTACACCTTC. This encodes CASSVEFPGQGPNGYTF.

This chain links TRBV30 with TRBJ1-4, with TRBD1 matching 7 bases. V shed 0 bases, J shed 6 bases, and the junction held 4 bases outside the gene matches. The CDR3 is 14 residues long. Germline lookup yields CDR1 GTSNPN and CDR2 SVGIG (reference sequence). CDR3 bases: TGTGCCTGGAGTGTAAGGGACAGTGATGAAAAACTGTTTTTT. Translated, it gives CAWSVRDSDEKLFF.

CDR3 loop: CASSLGGGTYTDTQYF. Written as DNA, the CDR3 is TGTGCCAGCAGCCTGGGCGGGGGGACTTACACAGATACGCAGTATTTT. The chain recombines TRBV5-4 with TRBJ2-3; 8 bases are shared with TRBD2. The J segment lost 2 bases and the V segment lost 4 bases, leaving 9 bases of the junction unmatched. The germline CDR1 and CDR2 sequences are SGHNT and YYREEE (reference sequence). There are 16 residues in the CDR3.

The chain uses TRBV5-4 and TRBJ1-2; 9 bases are shared with TRBD1. Germline trimming cut 5 bases from V and 3 bases from J; bases unmatched to any gene: 11. In germline, CDR1 is SGHNT, CDR2 YYREEE (reference sequence). The CDR3 covers 16 residues. CDR3 in DNA: TGTGCCAGCAGTCGTGTTACAGGGGGCATCGACTATGGCTACACCTTC. Residues: CASSRVTGGIDYGYTF.

The chain combines TRBV27 with TRBJ2-2, with TRBD2 as a possible D gene (6 bases). V was cut by 5 bases and J by 7 bases, with 11 bases left in between. The germline V gene encodes CDR1 MNHEY and CDR2 SMNVEV (reference sequence). This CDR3 is 13 amino acids long. Here the CDR3 reads CASSPWRDGELFF. In nucleotides, the CDR3 is TGTGCCAGCAGTCCTTGGCGGGACGGGGAGCTGTTTTTT.

The chain employs TRBV19 and TRBJ2-4, with 10 bases that match TRBD1. Per the germline V gene, CDR1 is LNHDA and CDR2 is SQIVND (reference sequence). Trimming cost V 7 bases and J 3 bases; bases outside gene matches: 6. The CDR3 totals 15 residues. CDR3 bases: TGTGCCAGTAAAGACAGGGGGCATGACAAAAACATTCAGTACTTC. Translation gives CASKDRGHDKNIQYF.

This chain links TRBV30 with TRBJ2-1; 13 nucleotides align to TRBD2. V lost 3 bases and J lost 7; bases outside the gene matches: 9. CDR3 length: 16 amino acids. Germline CDR1 and CDR2: GTSNPN and SVGIG (reference sequence). CDR3 region: CAWRQPGLAGINEQFF. CDR3 DNA: TGTGCCTGGAGGCAACCGGGACTAGCGGGAATAAATGAGCAGTTCTTC.

This clone has a single count. Sequence at one end of the junction differs from germline and may be a read error. The genes are TRBV7-3 and TRBJ1-1; 7 nucleotides match TRBD1. Germline V gene sequence: CDR1 SGHTA, CDR2 FQGTGA. The CDR3 is made up of 14 amino acids. CDR3 DNA sequence: TGTGCCAGCAGTTTAATGCAGGGGGTCTCTGAAGCTTTCTTT. It is translated as CASSLMQGVSEAFF.

The chain has TRBV7-3 and TRBJ2-7; D unresolved. V lost 3 bases and J 0 bases, leaving 9 bases between the germline ends. The CDR3 covers 14 residues. CDR1 is SGHTA, CDR2 FQGTGA, per germline. This CDR3 reads CASSLSVTSYEQYF. The CDR3 region has the DNA TGTGCCAGCAGCTTGTCAGTAACCTCCTACGAGCAGTACTTC.

This chain uses TRBV3-1 (or the pseudogene TRBV3-2) with TRBJ2-4; 10 bases map to TRBD1. The CDR3 is 14 residues long. The V segment lost 3 bases and the J segment 8 bases; nucleotides outside the gene matches: 4. The germline V gene encodes CDR1 LGHDT and CDR2 YNNKEL (reference sequence). The CDR3 loop reads CASSQTGGADIQYF. CDR3 nucleotides: TGTGCCAGCAGCCAGACAGGGGGCGCCGACATTCAGTACTTC.

This clone has a handful of counts. The chain links TRBV7-8 to TRBJ2-3; 7 nucleotides match TRBD1. Germline lookup yields CDR1 SGHVS and CDR2 FQNEAQ. The CDR3 extends over 12 amino acids. The junction had 4 bases not matched to a gene; V was cut back by 5 bases and J by 8 bases. This chain's CDR3 is CASSETGATQYF. The CDR3 nucleotides are TGTGCCAGCAGCGAAACAGGGGCTACGCAGTATTTT. The whole variable domain, remainder taken from reference TRBV7-8 and TRBJ2-3, is GAGVSQSPRYKVAKRGQDVALRCDPISGHVSLFWYQQALGQGPEFLTYFQNEAQLDKSGLPSDRFFAERPEGSVSTLKIQRTQQEDSAVYLCASSETGATQYFGPGTRLTVL.

The chain couples TRBV2 to TRBJ1-2; D is undetermined. The length of the CDR3 is 13 residues. The germline CDR1 and CDR2 sequences are SNHLY and FYNNEI. Trimming removed 5 bases at V and 8 bases at J, with 15 bases between. The CDR3 DNA sequence: TGTGCCAGCAGTCTAGGTGGTTCCAGAGGCTACACCTTC. It translates to CASSLGGSRGYTF.

The rearrangement uses TRBV28 and TRBJ1-4; 7 positions match TRBD1. With 6 bases clipped from V and 8 bases from J, the junction kept 6 bases outside the gene matches. The length of the CDR3 is 13 residues. The V gene's germline CDR1 is MDHEN and CDR2 SYDVKM. CDR3 loop: CASRAGGEEKLFF. In nucleotides, the CDR3 is TGTGCCAGCAGAGCAGGGGGAGAGGAAAAACTGTTTTTT.

This clone was observed a single time. V gene TRBV29-1 combines with J gene TRBJ2-2; 12 bases match TRBD1. CDR1 and CDR2 from the germline V gene are SQVTM and ANQGSEA. This CDR3 has 15 residues. Trimming removed 6 bases from V and 2 bases from J; junction bases left unmatched: 4. The CDR3 here is CSVPGQGANTGELFF. The DNA for the CDR3 is TGCAGCGTCCCGGGACAGGGGGCCAACACCGGGGAGCTGTTTTTT.

The CDR3 here is CASSRRQGRQETQYF. CDR3 nucleotide sequence: TGTGCCAGCAGCAGGCGACAGGGGCGTCAAGAGACCCAGTACTTC. The chain is built from TRBV5-6 and TRBJ2-5; 8 nucleotides match TRBD1. V shed 4 bases, J shed 2 bases, and the junction held 7 bases outside the gene matches. The CDR3 is 15 residues long. Germline V gene lookup returns CDR1 SGHDT and CDR2 YYEEEE.

This clone was observed a few times. This chain joins TRBV4-2 and TRBJ2-7; 8 bases line up with TRBD1. CDR3 length: 16 residues. Germline CDR1 LGHNA, CDR2 YNFKEQ. V dropped 3 bases and J dropped 2; count of bases not matched to a gene: 9. DNA of the CDR3: TGTGCCAGCAGCCAGGCGCCGGGACAGGACACCTACGAGCAGTACTTC. Amino acid sequence: CASSQAPGQDTYEQYF.

CDR3 DNA sequence: TGTGCCTGGAGGGCACCTGACAAGGGGTCCCTCCACGAGCAGTACTTC. Protein sequence: CAWRAPDKGSLHEQYF. This rearrangement joins TRBV30 to TRBJ2-7, with D maybe TRBD1 (5 bases). This CDR3 region has 16 residues. Germline CDR1 and CDR2: GTSNPN and SVGIG (reference sequence). V lost 3 bases, J lost 5 bases, and 23 bases lay in between.

The rearrangement links TRBV5-4 to TRBJ1-3; TRBD1 is a possible D gene (5 bases). This CDR3 has 16 residues. Per germline, CDR1 SGHNT and CDR2 YYREEE (reference sequence). Trimming left V 6 bases short and J 0 bases short, with 16 bases between. The CDR3 nucleotides read TGTGCCAGCACCCCCGGAACGACAGTCTCTGGAAACACCATATATTTT. Translated: CASTPGTTVSGNTIYF.

V gene TRBV28 combines with J gene TRBJ1-3; D uncertain. The CDR3 has 13 amino acids. Germline V gene data show CDR1 as MDHEN and CDR2 as SYDVKM. V was shortened by 6 bases and J by 1 base, with 7 bases between the two germline ends. In DNA, the CDR3 is TGTGCCAGCAGCGACTCATCTGGAAACACCATATATTTT. As protein: CASSDSSGNTIYF.

V gene TRBV28 combines with J gene TRBJ2-3; TRBD2 is a possible D gene (5 bases). This CDR3 region has 16 residues. The germline gives CDR1 MDHEN, CDR2 SYDVKM. The V gene lost 3 bases and the J gene lost 2 bases, with 15 bases spanning the gap. Here the CDR3 DNA reads TGTGCCAGCAGTTTGCTAGGTACGGGGTACACAGATACGCAGTATTTT. Translated, it gives CASSLLGTGYTDTQYF. Looking up the rest from reference TRBV28 and TRBJ2-3 gives the full variable domain: DVKVTQSSRYLVKRTGEKVFLECVQDMDHENMFWYRQDPGLGLRLIYFSYDVKMKEKGDIPEGYSVSREKKERFSLILESASTNQTSMYLCASSLLGTGYTDTQYFGPGTRLTVL.

The chain links TRBV29-1 to TRBJ1-2; D is unresolved. The length of the CDR3 is 12 residues. From germline, CDR1 is SQVTM and CDR2 ANQGSEA. V lost 7 bases and J 0 bases, leaving 9 bases between the germline ends. The CDR3 reads CSAHMPNYGYTF. The CDR3 nucleotides are TGCAGCGCTCACATGCCTAACTATGGCTACACCTTC.

The gene calls are TRBV7-9 and TRBJ2-2; 12 nucleotides line up with TRBD2. This CDR3 comprises 16 residues. V lost 5 bases, J lost 5 bases, and 6 bases stayed unmatched. Looked up from germline, CDR1 is SEHNR and CDR2 is FQNEAQ (reference sequence). The CDR3 region is CASSPGTSGFTGELFF. The CDR3 coding sequence is TGTGCCAGCAGCCCAGGGACTAGCGGGTTTACCGGGGAGCTGTTTTTT.

This clone was seen only once. This CDR3 is CAWSLGARSGANVLTF. In DNA, the CDR3 is TGTGCCTGGAGTTTAGGGGCCCGCTCTGGGGCCAACGTCCTGACTTTC. This sequence joins TRBV30 and TRBJ2-6; D is perhaps TRBD1 (5 bases). The CDR3 contains 16 residues. Germline values: CDR1 GTSNPN, CDR2 SVGIG (reference sequence). The V end was cut by 2 bases, the J end by 0 bases, with 11 bases between.

The genes are TRBV5-4 and TRBJ1-2; D is perhaps TRBD1 (6 bases). Germline V gene sequence: CDR1 SGHNT, CDR2 YYREEE (reference sequence). This CDR3 spans 15 amino acids. Trimming cost V 4 bases and J 4 bases, with 17 bases left between them. Here the CDR3 DNA reads TGTGCCAGCAGCAGAGTTACGGACAGTCGCTATGGCTACACCTTC. The encoded protein is CASSRVTDSRYGYTF.